The 8 T cell receptor beta chains given below trace back to one sample, sequenced in a study of T cell responses to AZD1222 COVID-19 vaccine. The protocol was immunoSEQ multiplex PCR, while the TCRdb copy is restricted to in-frame clones and leaves out a portion. Of roughly 82,000 clones in the sample, about 85% were seen once. Sample: peripheral blood, taken on day 0 of AZD1222 vaccination. These receptors originate from an adult in good health.

This clone came up once. The chain joins TRBV19 to TRBJ2-5, with a possible D match to TRBD2 (6 bases). Germline V gene lookup returns CDR1 LNHDA and CDR2 SQIVND (reference sequence). The CDR3 consists of 13 residues. The V end was cut by 2 bases, the J end by 5 bases, with 9 bases between. CDR3: CASSITGGETQYF. In DNA form, the CDR3 reads TGTGCCAGTAGTATAACCGGAGGGGAGACCCAGTACTTC.

This rearrangement joins TRBV5-1 to TRBJ2-5, with D possibly matching TRBD2 (6 bases). Trimming pared 0 bases from V and 1 base from J, leaving 10 bases between. Germline V gene sequence: CDR1 SGHRS, CDR2 YFSETQ. This CDR3 comprises 15 residues. CDR3 protein: CASSLAGTRQETQYF. In DNA form, the CDR3 reads TGCGCCAGCAGCTTGGCCGGGACTCGCCAAGAGACCCAGTACTTC. The full variable domain, its missing parts supplied by reference TRBV5-1 and TRBJ2-5, is KAGVTQTPRYLIKTRGQQVTLSCSPISGHRSVSWYQQTPGQGLQFLFEYFSETQRNKGNFPGRFSGRQFSNSRSEMNVSTLELGDSALYLCASSLAGTRQETQYFGPGTRLLVL.

V gene TRBV4-3 combines with J gene TRBJ1-4, with no clear D. Germline V lookup: CDR1 LGHNA, CDR2 YSLEER. V was clipped by 0 bases and J by 8 bases, with 13 bases between them. This CDR3 has 15 residues. CDR3 protein: CASSQDGSLAEKLFF. CDR3 DNA: TGCGCCAGCAGCCAAGACGGGTCCCTAGCGGAAAAACTGTTTTTT.

The chain has TRBV27 and TRBJ1-5; 9 bases agree with TRBD1. The V gene's germline CDR1 is MNHEY and CDR2 SMNVEV (reference sequence). The CDR3 spans 16 residues. V lost 0 bases, J lost 7 bases, and 7 bases stayed unmatched. For the CDR3, the DNA is TGTGCCAGCAGTTTATCGGGACAGGGTATTCACCAGCCCCAGCATTTT. Residues: CASSLSGQGIHQPQHF.

The chain couples TRBV6-2 or TRBV6-3 to TRBJ1-1, with TRBD1 identical over 10 bases. V shed 4 bases and J 11 bases; nucleotides not matched to a gene: 4. The CDR3 consists of 12 residues. Looked up from germline, CDR1 is MNHEY and CDR2 is SVGEGT. Written as DNA, the CDR3 is TGTGCCAGCAGTTGGGGACAGGGGAAGGCTTTCTTT. It is translated as CASSWGQGKAFF.

The rearrangement joins TRBV6-2 or TRBV6-3 to TRBJ1-5; perhaps TRBD1 as D (5 bases). The CDR3 runs 17 residues. Trimming cost V 4 bases and J 4 bases, with 20 bases left between them. Germline V gene data show CDR1 as MNHEY and CDR2 as SVGEGT. As DNA, the CDR3 is TGTGCCAGCAGTTCCCGAATTGGCAGGGCACTTAATCAGCCCCAGCATTTT. Translated, it gives CASSSRIGRALNQPQHF.

The rearrangement uses TRBV7-9 and TRBJ2-7, with D tentatively TRBD1 (5 bases). The CDR3 is made up of 15 amino acids. V gave up 1 base and J gave up 5 bases, with 15 bases separating them. Germline loops: CDR1 SEHNR, CDR2 FQNEAQ (reference sequence). In DNA, the CDR3 is TGTGCCAGCAGCTTAGTATCGGCAGGGATGCACGAGCAGTACTTC. Translated, it gives CASSLVSAGMHEQYF.

In this sample, this clone turned up once. The chain carries TRBV18 and TRBJ1-1; D remains ambiguous. Germline CDR1 and CDR2: KGHSH and LQKENI. CDR3 length: 15 residues. Trimming stripped 2 bases from V and 0 bases from J, with 10 bases between. CDR3 nucleotides: TGTGCCAGCTCACCATTAGAGGGCCTGAACACTGAAGCTTTCTTT. This translates into CASSPLEGLNTEAFF.